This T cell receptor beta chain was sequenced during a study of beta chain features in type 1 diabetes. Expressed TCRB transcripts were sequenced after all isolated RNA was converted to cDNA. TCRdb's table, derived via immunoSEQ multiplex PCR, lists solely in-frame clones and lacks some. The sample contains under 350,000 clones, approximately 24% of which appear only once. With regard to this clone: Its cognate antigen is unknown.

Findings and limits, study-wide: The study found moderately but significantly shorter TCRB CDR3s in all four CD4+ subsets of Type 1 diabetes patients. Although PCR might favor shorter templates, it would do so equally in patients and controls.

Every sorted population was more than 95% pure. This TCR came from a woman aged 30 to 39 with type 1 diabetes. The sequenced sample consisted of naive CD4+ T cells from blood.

For the CDR3, the DNA is TGTGCCTGGAGTATCCCCGGACAGGGGGCTCAGCCCCAGCATTTT. It yields the protein CAWSIPGQGAQPQHF. The rearrangement uses TRBV30 and TRBJ1-5; 11 nucleotides agree with TRBD1. Looked up from germline, CDR1 is GTSNPN and CDR2 is SVGIG (reference sequence). The CDR3 runs 15 residues. V lost 2 bases and J lost 6; bases outside the gene matches: 6. Drawing the rest from reference TRBV30 and TRBJ1-5, the complete variable domain is SQTIHQWPATLVQPVGSPLSLECTVEGTSNPNLYWYRQAAGRGLQLLFYSVGIGQISSEVPQNLSASRPQDRQFILSSKKLLLSDSGFYLCAWSIPGQGAQPQHFGDGTRLSIL.